The rows below give T cell receptor beta chains drawn from one sample of a study of T cell responses to AZD1222 COVID-19 vaccine. Method: immunoSEQ multiplex PCR; TCRdb's copy keeps in-frame clones and lacks some. Among roughly 200,000 clones listed, approximately 91% were seen once. The sample here was peripheral blood, taken 28 days after the second AZD1222 dose. Source of these receptors: an adult who received the AZD1222 COVID-19 vaccine. Both conserved end residues are part of each CDR3. D genes are given only for firm matches. The listing skips clone size in some rows; elsewhere it reads once, few, many or a size class.

V gene	J gene	clone size	D gene	CDR3 protein	CDR3 DNA
TRBV7-9	TRBJ2-1	.	TRBD2	CASSFGAGAAYNEQFF	TGTGCCAGCAGCTTTGGGGCGGGAGCCGCCTACAATGAGCAGTTCTTC
TRBV9	TRBJ2-1	.	TRBD2	CASSPRLAGNEQFF	TGTGCCAGCAGCCCCCGACTAGCGGGAAATGAGCAGTTCTTC
TRBV11-3	TRBJ1-1	.	.	CASSLGGNTEAFF	TGTGCCAGCAGTTTAGGGGGGAACACTGAAGCTTTCTTT
TRBV4-1	TRBJ2-1	.	.	CASSQELGPYNEQFF	TGCGCCAGCAGCCAAGAGCTAGGCCCTTACAATGAGCAGTTCTTC
TRBV19	TRBJ2-7	.	TRBD1	CASSRQGPGEQYF	TGTGCCAGTAGCCGACAGGGACCGGGCGAGCAGTACTTC
TRBV5-1	TRBJ1-2	.	TRBD1	CASSSQDRGNYGYTF	TGCGCCAGCAGCTCCCAGGACAGGGGCAACTATGGCTACACCTTC
TRBV11-2	TRBJ1-1	.	.	CASSLDGDTEAFF	TGTGCCAGCAGCTTAGATGGAGACACTGAAGCTTTCTTT
TRBV6-5	TRBJ2-5	.	.	CASSYSKLELQETQYF	TGTGCCAGCAGTTACTCGAAACTAGAGCTCCAAGAGACCCAGTACTTC
TRBV19	TRBJ1-5	.	.	CASSTSRGGSNQPQHF	TGTGCCAGTAGTACATCCAGGGGAGGGAGCAATCAGCCCCAGCATTTT
TRBV21-1	TRBJ2-7	.	.	CASSKMRAASYEQYF	TGTGCCAGCAGCAAAATGCGGGCCGCCTCCTACGAGCAGTACTTC
TRBV27	TRBJ2-2	.	.	CASSLDLYTGELFF	TGTGCCAGCAGTTTAGACCTATACACCGGGGAGCTGTTTTTT
TRBV28	TRBJ2-4	.	TRBD1	CASSSQGAGKNIQYF	TGTGCCAGCAGTTCGCAGGGGGCCGGCAAAAACATTCAGTACTTC
TRBV7-8	TRBJ2-7	.	.	CASSLARVNEQYF	TGTGCCAGCAGCTTAGCTCGCGTGAACGAGCAGTACTTC
TRBV24-1	TRBJ2-1	.	TRBD2	CATSDPAGSYNEQFF	TGTGCCACCAGTGACCCAGCGGGAAGTTACAATGAGCAGTTCTTC
TRBV10-2	TRBJ2-7	.	.	CASSDVEPVGGGYEQYF	TGCGCCAGCAGTGATGTAGAGCCTGTGGGAGGCGGTTACGAGCAGTACTTC
TRBV2	TRBJ2-5	.	.	CASSFGAARETQYF	TGTGCCAGCAGTTTCGGGGCGGCCCGGGAGACCCAGTACTTC
TRBV27	TRBJ1-1	.	.	CASSLLGTTNTEAFF	TGTGCCAGCAGTTTACTGGGGACGACGAACACTGAAGCTTTCTTT
TRBV11-2	TRBJ2-7	few	TRBD2	CASSAGLANYEQYF	TGTGCCAGCAGCGCCGGACTAGCGAACTACGAGCAGTACTTC
TRBV14	TRBJ2-1	.	.	CASSQNRNEQFF	TGTGCCAGCAGCCAAAATCGGAATGAGCAGTTCTTC
TRBV10-2	TRBJ1-2	few	TRBD1	CASSGTGLYGYTF	TGCGCCAGCAGTGGGACAGGGTTGTATGGCTACACCTTC
TRBV3-1/TRBV3-2	TRBJ1-2	.	TRBD1	CASSPGGLYGYTF	TGTGCCAGCAGCCCAGGGGGGCTCTATGGCTACACCTTC
TRBV4-2	TRBJ2-7	.	TRBD2	CASSQDRTSGSYEQYF	TGTGCCAGCAGCCAAGATCGGACTAGCGGCTCCTACGAGCAGTACTTC
TRBV7-9	TRBJ1-2	.	.	CASSLALGAAYGYTF	TGTGCCAGCAGCTTAGCGCTTGGGGCAGCCTATGGCTACACCTTC
TRBV24-1	TRBJ2-3	.	TRBD2	CATSDLAGAGTDTQYF	TGTGCCACCAGTGATTTAGCGGGAGCGGGCACAGATACGCAGTATTTT
TRBV7-3	TRBJ2-3	.	TRBD2	CASSLQGGYTDTQYF	TGTGCCAGCAGCCTTCAGGGAGGGTACACAGATACGCAGTATTTT
TRBV14	TRBJ2-5	.	TRBD2	CASSQPGLAVQETQYF	TGTGCCAGCAGCCAACCGGGACTAGCGGTCCAAGAGACCCAGTACTTC
TRBV10-3	TRBJ1-5	.	TRBD1	CATLRDRGLNQPQHF	TGTGCCACCCTCCGGGACAGGGGACTCAATCAGCCCCAGCATTTT
TRBV27	TRBJ1-2	.	TRBD1	CASSPQRQGTNYGYTF	TGTGCCAGCAGTCCGCAAAGACAGGGGACTAACTATGGCTACACCTTC
TRBV27	TRBJ1-5	.	.	CASRGGAQGNQPQHF	TGTGCCAGCAGAGGAGGGGCTCAGGGCAATCAGCCCCAGCATTTT
TRBV5-5	TRBJ2-7	.	TRBD1	CASSVDGTGKQYF	TGTGCCAGCAGCGTCGACGGGACAGGGAAGCAGTACTTC
TRBV5-1	TRBJ2-2	once	TRBD2	CASSSGLAGGRTGELFF	TGCGCCAGCAGCTCGGGACTAGCGGGAGGTCGGACCGGGGAGCTGTTTTTT
TRBV9	TRBJ2-1	.	.	CASSVGLADNSNEQFF	TGTGCCAGCAGCGTAGGTTTAGCGGACAATTCAAATGAGCAGTTCTTC
TRBV6-6	TRBJ1-5	.	.	CASSYTTGRSNQPQHF	TGTGCCAGCAGTTACACAACAGGGAGAAGCAATCAGCCCCAGCATTTT
TRBV7-2	TRBJ2-7	.	.	CASRGSDEQYF	TGTGCCAGCAGGGGGTCAGACGAGCAGTACTTC
TRBV5-1	TRBJ2-7	once	.	CASSLYDRNYEQYF	TGCGCCAGCAGCTTGTATGACAGAAACTACGAGCAGTACTTC
TRBV28	TRBJ1-4	.	TRBD1	CASRDRGTTNEKLFF	TGTGCCAGCAGGGACAGGGGTACAACTAATGAAAAACTGTTTTTT
TRBV24-1	TRBJ2-2	.	TRBD2	CATSDGGGANTGELFF	TGTGCCACCAGTGATGGTGGGGGGGCGAACACCGGGGAGCTGTTTTTT
TRBV10-1	TRBJ1-1	.	.	CARPSFSNTEAFF	TGCGCCAGACCTTCTTTTTCGAACACTGAAGCTTTCTTT
TRBV11-2	TRBJ2-3	.	TRBD1	CASSPGTGGNSRRTDTQYF	TGTGCCAGCAGCCCCGGGACAGGGGGCAACTCCCGACGAACAGATACGCAGTATTTT
TRBV28	TRBJ2-3	.	.	CASSSQTGSSTDTQYF	TGTGCCAGCAGTTCGCAGACAGGATCTAGCACAGATACGCAGTATTTT
TRBV19	TRBJ2-1	.	TRBD2	CASNFASGWNEQFF	TGTGCCAGTAACTTTGCTAGCGGTTGGAATGAGCAGTTCTTC
TRBV30	TRBJ1-4	few	.	CAWKFPDRGEKLFF	TGTGCCTGGAAGTTCCCGGACCGGGGTGAAAAACTGTTTTTT
TRBV20-1	TRBJ2-7	.	.	CSARQVYEQYF	TGCAGTGCTAGACAGGTCTACGAGCAGTACTTC
TRBV9	TRBJ2-4	.	.	CASSARGVFSNIQYF	TGTGCCAGCAGCGCGAGGGGAGTTTTTTCAAACATTCAGTACTTC
TRBV9	TRBJ2-7	.	.	CASSVGWWGGWYEQYF	TGTGCCAGCAGCGTAGGGTGGTGGGGAGGTTGGTACGAGCAGTACTTC
TRBV28	TRBJ1-2	.	.	CASSMGAGYGYTF	TGTGCCAGCAGTATGGGGGCCGGCTATGGCTACACCTTC
TRBV2	TRBJ2-1	once	.	CASFGTTGPSYNEQFF	TGTGCCAGCTTTGGAACTACAGGGCCCTCCTACAATGAGCAGTTCTTC
TRBV6-1	TRBJ2-1	.	TRBD2	CASSEAAGPYNEQFF	TGTGCCAGCAGTGAAGCAGCGGGACCCTACAATGAGCAGTTCTTC
TRBV4-1	TRBJ2-7	.	.	CASSLSGPYGPYEQYF	TGCGCCAGCAGCCTAAGCGGGCCATATGGCCCCTACGAGCAGTACTTC
TRBV2	TRBJ2-5	once	TRBD2	CASSEALRASGTQRETQYF	TGTGCCAGCAGTGAAGCGCTTCGGGCTAGCGGAACCCAGAGGGAGACCCAGTACTTC
TRBV27	TRBJ2-2	.	TRBD2	CASSFYSGRAPGELFF	TGTGCCAGCAGTTTCTACAGCGGGAGGGCCCCGGGGGAGCTGTTTTTT
TRBV25-1	TRBJ2-7	.	TRBD1	CASSARRPGQGKDEQYF	TGTGCCAGCAGTGCCCGACGCCCGGGACAGGGTAAGGACGAGCAGTACTTC
TRBV6-5	TRBJ1-2	.	.	CASSQRRIYGYTF	TGTGCCAGCAGCCAACGACGGATCTATGGCTACACCTTC
TRBV14	TRBJ1-4	.	.	CASSQDGEKLFF	TGTGCCAGCAGCCAAGATGGGGAAAAACTGTTTTTT
TRBV5-5	TRBJ2-7	.	TRBD2	CASSPRLAGGSYEQYF	TGTGCCAGCAGCCCCAGACTAGCGGGGGGCTCCTACGAGCAGTACTTC
TRBV9	TRBJ2-3	.	.	CASSYRAYADTQYF	TGTGCCAGCAGCTACCGGGCTTATGCGGATACGCAGTATTTT
TRBV7-2	TRBJ2-1	.	TRBD2	CASSLVGLAGASRDEQFF	TGTGCCAGCAGCTTAGTTGGTCTAGCGGGAGCAAGTCGGGATGAGCAGTTCTTC